Listed here are 13 T cell receptor beta chains from one sample, sequenced in a study of control samples from healthy donors and cancer patients. Profiled with immunoSEQ multiplex PCR; TCRdb holds only in-frame clones, not every one. The sample includes around 140,000 clones, roughly 90% seen only once; the top ten take over 2%. The sample taken for sequencing was blood. The receptors were sampled from a woman aged 45-59 years in good health.

This rearrangement joins TRBV2 to TRBJ1-6; TRBD1 matches at 10 bases. Germline V gene data show CDR1 as SNHLY and CDR2 as FYNNEI. J gave up 8 bases and V 5 bases, and 6 bases lay outside the gene matches. This CDR3 has 15 amino acids. In nucleotides, the CDR3 is TGTGCCAGCAGTCAAATGGGGACAGGGGATTCACCCCTCCACTTT. Translated: CASSQMGTGDSPLHF.

The gene calls are TRBV11-2 and TRBJ1-2; D is undetermined. Trimming removed 2 bases at V and 4 bases at J, with 11 bases between. Germline V gene lookup returns CDR1 SGHAT and CDR2 FQNNGV. The CDR3 length is 14 residues. For the CDR3, the DNA is TGTGCCAGCAGCTTAAGGCACATGAGCTATGGCTACACCTTC. It translates to CASSLRHMSYGYTF.

The genes are TRBV18 and TRBJ1-4, with D perhaps matching TRBD1 (5 bases). V lost 2 bases to trimming and J lost 0 bases, with 13 bases between them. The CDR3 is 17 amino acids. Germline values: CDR1 KGHSH, CDR2 LQKENI. This chain's CDR3 is CASSPVGGLATNEKLFF. The CDR3 DNA reads TGTGCCAGCTCACCAGTGGGGGGACTTGCAACTAATGAAAAACTGTTTTTT. Full variable domain (outside the CDR3, taken from reference TRBV18 and TRBJ1-4): NAGVMQNPRHLVRRRGQEARLRCSPMKGHSHVYWYRQLPEEGLKFMVYLQKENIIDESGMPKERFSAEFPKEGPSILRIQQVVRGDSAAYFCASSPVGGLATNEKLFFGSGTQLSVL.

This clone has only a few counts. This rearrangement joins TRBV7-9 to TRBJ2-7; TRBD2 aligns across 11 bases. The length of the CDR3 is 15 residues. J gave up 9 bases and V 7 bases, and 14 bases lay outside the gene matches. Per the germline V gene, CDR1 is SEHNR and CDR2 is FQNEAQ (reference sequence). CDR3 nucleotides: TGTGCCAGCACCAAGGGGGAGCTAGCGGGGGGAACGCAGTACTTC. It codes for CASTKGELAGGTQYF.

This chain links TRBV6-2 or TRBV6-3 with TRBJ2-1; the match to TRBD1 covers 8 bases. Losses at the gene ends were 2 bases for V and 1 base for J; bases not matched to a gene: 7. The length of the CDR3 is 17 residues. CDR1 is MNHEY, CDR2 SVGEGT, per germline. For the CDR3, the DNA is TGTGCCAGCAGTTACGTCACAGGGGGTTTATCCTACAATGAGCAGTTCTTC. Amino acids: CASSYVTGGLSYNEQFF.

V usage is TRBV24-1 and J usage is TRBJ2-1, with TRBD2 as a possible D gene (5 bases). The germline V gene encodes CDR1 KGHDR and CDR2 SFDVKD. V lost 6 bases to trimming and J lost 5 bases, with 7 bases between them. This CDR3 spans 12 amino acids. CDR3 bases: TGTGCCACCAGTTCTAGCAACAATGAGCAGTTCTTC. Its translation is CATSSSNNEQFF.

The CDR3 here is CASSIVRGGLPRYGYTF. The CDR3 DNA reads as TGTGCCAGTAGTATAGTCCGTGGTGGGCTGCCTAGGTATGGCTACACCTTC. The J gene is TRBJ1-2, the V gene TRBV19; D call uncertain. CDR1 is LNHDA, CDR2 SQIVND, per germline (reference sequence). The CDR3 has 17 amino acids. V lost 1 base and J 5 bases, leaving 20 bases between the germline ends.

The genes are TRBV5-4 and TRBJ2-3; 14 nucleotides line up with TRBD2. The germline CDR1 and CDR2 sequences are SGHNT and YYREEE (reference sequence). The CDR3 totals 16 residues. V was pared by 3 bases and J by 5 bases, with 5 bases of the junction left unmatched. The chain's CDR3 is CASSYGTSGSGDTQYF. Written as DNA, the CDR3 is TGTGCCAGCAGCTATGGGACTAGCGGGAGTGGAGATACGCAGTATTTT.

The rearrangement uses TRBV5-4 and TRBJ2-3; no clear D. The V gene's germline CDR1 is SGHNT and CDR2 YYREEE (reference sequence). CDR3 length equals 14 residues. V gave up 0 bases and J gave up 6 bases, with 11 bases separating them. CDR3 region: CASSLEGSPDTQYF. The CDR3 DNA reads TGTGCCAGCAGCTTGGAGGGAAGCCCCGATACGCAGTATTTT. The entire variable domain, with the rest obtained from reference TRBV5-4 and TRBJ2-3, is as follows: ETGVTQSPTHLIKTRGQQVTLRCSSQSGHNTVSWYQQALGQGPQFIFQYYREEENGRGNFPPRFSGLQFPNYSSELNVNALELDDSALYLCASSLEGSPDTQYFGPGTRLTVL.

The chain recombines TRBV7-2 with TRBJ2-7; possible D gene TRBD2, 7 bases. Germline lookup yields CDR1 SGHTA and CDR2 FQGNSA. This CDR3 is built from 14 residues. V lost 1 base and J 5 bases, leaving 12 bases between the germline ends. In DNA, the CDR3 is TGTGCCAGCAGCTTAGGGCGGGGGCTCAACGAGCAGTACTTC. It encodes CASSLGRGLNEQYF. Combining the CDR3 with reference TRBV7-2 and TRBJ2-7 gives the whole variable domain GAGVSQSPSNKVTEKGKDVELRCDPISGHTALYWYRQSLGQGLEFLIYFQGNSAPDKSGLPSDRFSAERTGGSVSTLTIQRTQQEDSAVYLCASSLGRGLNEQYFGPGTRLTVT.

The chain combines TRBV4-1 with TRBJ1-4, with 8 bases that match TRBD1. The CDR3 runs 17 residues. V shed 3 bases, J shed 5 bases, and the junction held 11 bases outside the gene matches. CDR1 and CDR2 from the germline V gene are MGHRA and YSYEKL. In DNA form, the CDR3 reads TGCGCCAGCAGCCAGGGTGAAAATGGACAGGGAAATGAAAAACTGTTTTTT. Translation gives CASSQGENGQGNEKLFF.

This chain connects TRBV19 to TRBJ2-7; D remains unclear. Trimming left V 5 bases short and J 1 base short, with 12 bases between. Germline CDR1 and CDR2: LNHDA and SQIVND (reference sequence). The CDR3 is 14 amino acids. CDR3 loop: CASSARVGSYEQYF. In nucleotides, the CDR3 is TGTGCCAGTAGTGCACGAGTGGGATCCTACGAGCAGTACTTC.

This clone was counted many times. V gene TRBV4-2 combines with J gene TRBJ1-2, with a tentative D call TRBD1 (5 bases). The germline V and J ends were trimmed by 4 bases and 4 bases, with 28 bases remaining between them. This CDR3 contains 19 residues. Germline V gene lookup returns CDR1 LGHNA and CDR2 YNFKEQ. The chain's CDR3 is CASSRSPGDRGIWGYGYTF. DNA of the CDR3: TGTGCCAGCAGCCGTTCCCCCGGGGACCGGGGCATCTGGGGCTATGGCTACACCTTC.